The 12 T cell receptor beta chains reported below all come from one sample, sequenced in a study of CD8+CD57+ T cells in acquired aplastic anemia (dated 2018 in TCRdb). Sequenced using an Illumina HiSeq 2000. Profiling of TCR beta VDJ combinations and CDR3 sequences used genomic DNA as the template. Clones were called with MiXCR by TCRdb after fastp trimmed the public reads at Q25, and only in-frame beta chains were retained. Identical CDR3 proteins give one entry, which carries the most common genes and DNA. This sample holds about 270,000 distinct CDR3 sequences; 55% to 60% were observed only once. 8% of the sample goes to the ten largest clones. The sample consisted of sorted CD4+, CD8+, or CD8+CD57+ T cells (not recorded which) from PBMCs. These TCRs come from a human donor with severe aplastic anemia or a healthy control (not recorded which).

The rearrangement links TRBV20-1 to TRBJ1-2; D is perhaps TRBD1 (5 bases). V gave up 7 bases and J gave up 7 bases, with 13 bases separating them. CDR3 length: 11 residues. CDR1 is DFQATT and CDR2 is SNEGSKA in the germline V gene (reference sequence). The CDR3 sequence: CSVVGAGGYTF. The DNA for the CDR3 is TGCAGTGTTGTAGGGGCTGGTGGCTACACCTTC.

This clonotype was found once. Sequence at one end of the junction differs from germline and may be a read error. V is TRBV25-1 and J is TRBJ2-1; D may correspond to TRBD1 or TRBD2 (6 bases each). This CDR3 comprises 14 residues. The germline V gene encodes CDR1 MGHDK and CDR2 SYGVNS. The CDR3 DNA reads as TGTGCCAGCAGTGGCCGGGGGCCCTACAATGAGCGGTTCTTC. This sequence encodes CASSGRGPYNERFF.

This clonotype was counted once. The CDR3 does not close with the conserved phenylalanine or tryptophan, likely indicating a read error. The chain employs TRBV19 and TRBJ2-7; 11 bases agree with TRBD2. The V and J ends lost 3 bases and 6 bases, in that order; junction bases with no gene match: 4. This CDR3 contains 14 residues. The V gene's germline CDR1 is LNHDA and CDR2 SQIVND (reference sequence). The CDR3 coding sequence is TGTGCCAGTAGTATGACTAGCGGGAACTGCGAGCAGTACTCC. Translation gives CASSMTSGNCEQYS.

Only a few counts were recorded for this clonotype. It may be a read error: a sequence one base away is much more abundant. The chain's CDR3 is CAGGQNRVFSGNTIYF. Written as DNA, the CDR3 is TGTGCCGGCGGCCAAAACAGGGTTTTCTCTGGAAACACCATATATTTT. The chain has TRBV7-2 and TRBJ1-3; D perhaps matches TRBD1 (6 bases). This CDR3 spans 16 amino acids. Germline CDR1 is SGHTA and CDR2 is FQGNSA. Trimming stripped 11 bases from V and 0 bases from J, with 20 bases between.

This clonotype was seen ten or more times. The rearrangement uses TRBV10-3 and TRBJ1-2; a weak D match, TRBD1 (5 bases). V shed 3 bases and J shed 3 bases, with 8 bases lying between them. Germline-derived CDR1 and CDR2 are ENHRY and SYGVKD. There are 13 residues in the CDR3. The CDR3 spells CAISEDSYYGYTF. CDR3 nucleotide sequence: TGTGCCATCAGTGAAGACAGCTACTATGGCTACACCTTC.

This clonotype was found a few times. A much larger clone lies a single base off, so this may be a read error. The rearrangement uses TRBV7-3 and TRBJ2-5; weak D call: TRBD2 (5 bases). This CDR3 is built from 13 residues. Per germline, CDR1 SGHTA and CDR2 FQGTGA. CDR3 nucleotide sequence: TGTGCCAGCAGTTTACCGGGGTTGGAGACCCAGTGCTTC. Its translation is CASSLPGLETQCF.

This clonotype was counted ten times or more. The genes are TRBV20-1 and TRBJ2-6, with 11 bases that match TRBD1. J lost 2 bases, V lost 1 base, and 4 bases had no gene match. The CDR3 length is 17 residues. In germline, CDR1 is DFQATT, CDR2 SNEGSKA (reference sequence). The CDR3 DNA reads as TGCAGTGCTAGAGGGACAGGGGGCTATGCTGGGGCCAACGTCCTGACTTTC. It specifies CSARGTGGYAGANVLTF.

The chain has TRBV7-3 and TRBJ2-1, with D perhaps matching TRBD2 (5 bases). The germline CDR1 and CDR2 sequences are SGHTA and FQGTGA. This CDR3 has 13 residues. This chain's CDR3 is CASRAGGYNEQFF. CDR3 DNA: TGTGCTAGTCGCGCGGGTGGGTACAATGAGCAGTTCTTC.

The rearrangement uses TRBV7-2 and TRBJ2-5; 9 bases match TRBD2. V dropped 1 base and J dropped 4; count of bases not matched to a gene: 10. The CDR3 is 17 residues long. Looked up from germline, CDR1 is SGHTA and CDR2 is FQGNSA. The CDR3 DNA reads as TGTGCCAGCAGCTTAGTCCCAGCGGGGGGACCAGGAGAGACCCAGTACTTC. The encoded protein is CASSLVPAGGPGETQYF.

The rearrangement joins TRBV2 to TRBJ2-5; maybe TRBD1 (6 bases). V was pared by 7 bases and J by 4 bases, with 13 bases between. The CDR3 totals 13 residues. Per germline, CDR1 SNHLY and CDR2 FYNNEI. The CDR3 region is CASTQGNAETQYF. CDR3 bases: TGTGCCAGCACACAGGGAAACGCAGAGACCCAGTACTTC.

The chain links TRBV9 to TRBJ2-7; D is ambiguous. Trimming cost V 0 bases and J 1 base, with 11 bases left between them. The CDR3 length is 15 residues. CDR1 and CDR2 (germline): SGDLS, YYNGEE. CDR3: CASSVEAGPSYEQYF. CDR3 in DNA: TGTGCCAGCAGCGTAGAGGCAGGTCCTTCCTACGAGCAGTACTTC.

The CDR3 nucleotides read TGTGCCAGCACCCAAAGGGCGGACAGCTACGAGCAGTACTTC. Protein: CASTQRADSYEQYF. The rearrangement joins TRBV7-2 to TRBJ2-7, with D perhaps TRBD1 (6 bases). CDR3 size: 14 residues. Germline lookup yields CDR1 SGHTA and CDR2 FQGNSA. V was shortened by 7 bases and J by 3 bases, with 16 bases between the two germline ends.